This record concerns one TCR beta chain sequence. The sample originates from a study of blood T cell repertoires in COVID-19. Methods used by the authors: Amplification of reference gene primers was used by the study to estimate nucleated cell counts. Clones were sequenced by immunoSEQ multiplex PCR, and TCRdb holds only the in-frame ones, with some missing. Clonal size and the V and J genes are those of that table, whereas D and trimming came from the DNA. The data show 250,000 or so clones, roughly four fifths seen once. The participants were between roughly 18 and 100 years old and came from 20 to 30 US areas. This TCR derives from a man aged 45 to 65 who had recovered from COVID-19. The sample consisted of PBMCs or T cells enriched from blood (not recorded which).

This CDR3 is CASSVGQGNTGELFF. The DNA for the CDR3 is TGTGCCAGCAGCGTGGGACAGGGCAACACCGGGGAGCTGTTTTTT. The chain combines TRBV7-8 with TRBJ2-2; 9 bases are shared with TRBD1. Germline V lookup: CDR1 SGHVS, CDR2 FQNEAQ. Trimming at V came to 5 bases and at J to 2 bases, leaving 3 bases not matched to a gene. This CDR3 comprises 15 residues.